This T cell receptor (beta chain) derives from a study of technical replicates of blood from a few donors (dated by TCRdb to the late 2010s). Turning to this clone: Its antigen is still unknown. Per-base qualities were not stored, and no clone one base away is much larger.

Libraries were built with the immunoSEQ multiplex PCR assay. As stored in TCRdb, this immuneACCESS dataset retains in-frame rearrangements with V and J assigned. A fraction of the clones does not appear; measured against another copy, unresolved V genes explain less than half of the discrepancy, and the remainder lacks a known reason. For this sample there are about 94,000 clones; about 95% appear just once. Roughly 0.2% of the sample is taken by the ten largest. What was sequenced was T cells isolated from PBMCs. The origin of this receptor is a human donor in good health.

The DNA sequence is TGTGCCAGCAGTGAAAGATCAACAGGGGCGAATGGCTACACCTTC. This yields the protein CASSERSTGANGYTF. The sequence joins TRBV6-1 to TRBJ1-2; 7 nucleotides in the junction match TRBD1. Clipping removes 2 bases from V and 6 bases from J, with 9 as the unmatched junction base count. From cysteine to phenylalanine, the CDR3 is 15 amino acids long. Kept here is only the CDR3 DNA, which spans 45 bases and is read in frame from base 1. Reading the germline V gene gives CDR1 MNHNS and CDR2 SASEGT.